This entry concerns a single TCR beta chain. The antigen is not known. The source of the sample is a study of T cell responses to AZD1222 COVID-19 vaccine. Study observations and caveats: The repertoires were collected only after the peak T cell response. Researchers report vaccine-associated CD4 TCRs spanning spike, with dominance at 160-218 and 743-854. Clonal diversity was possibly underestimated, and white British individuals and females predominated among donors.

From germline, CDR1 is LGHDT and CDR2 YNNKEL (reference sequence). The V and J ends lost 4 bases and 6 bases respectively, with 9 bases between them. CDR3 length: 12 residues. Some clones are missing from TCRdb's copy, which holds only in-frame ones; the method was immunoSEQ multiplex PCR. The table has some 88,000 clones, 90% seen once. Some second doses came at about 4 weeks and others at about 12 weeks; these were pooled. The sequence came from an adult who received the AZD1222 COVID-19 vaccine. The sample was peripheral blood, taken 28 days after the second AZD1222 dose. The chain has TRBV3-1 (or the pseudogene TRBV3-2) and TRBJ2-5, with D perhaps TRBD1 (5 bases). CDR3 loop: CASSRQGQTQYF. DNA of the CDR3: TGTGCCAGCAGCCGTCAGGGTCAGACCCAGTACTTC.